Given below is one TCR beta chain in context. This sample was taken from a study of T cell responses to AZD1222 COVID-19 vaccine. The method was immunoSEQ multiplex PCR; TCRdb's version includes in-frame clones alone and lacks a portion of them. Here the sample spans 100,000 to 140,000 clones, about 90% being singletons. Second doses that came at about 4 or about 12 weeks were put together. The input for sequencing was peripheral blood, taken 28 days after the second AZD1222 dose. This sequence was found in an adult who received the AZD1222 COVID-19 vaccine.

The CDR3 DNA reads as TGTGCCAGCAGCCGAGGAGGGCCAGCTAATGAAAAACTGTTTTTT. It is translated as CASSRGGPANEKLFF. This chain joins TRBV11-3 and TRBJ1-4; D gene uncertain. Germline values: CDR1 SGHNT, CDR2 YENEEA. This CDR3 region has 15 residues. V lost 5 bases and J 3 bases, leaving 13 bases between the germline ends.